The clone carrying this T cell receptor (beta chain) was observed a single time. Data came from immunoSEQ multiplex PCR; TCRdb stores just in-frame clones and leaves some out. There are about 83,000 clones in the sample; over 80% occur only once, and roughly 4% lies in the top ten. This entry comes from a study of T cell changes during pregnancy in multiple sclerosis. The CDR3 runs 20 residues. Germline V gene data show CDR1 as MNHNS and CDR2 as SASEGT. The V segment lost 4 bases and the J segment 0 bases; nucleotides outside the gene matches: 17. The sequenced sample was PBMCs, obtained in the first trimester of pregnancy. The rearrangement links TRBV6-1 to TRBJ2-1; 8 nucleotides agree with TRBD2. The TCR comes from a female donor in good health, serving as a control in a pregnancy study. Some clones in this sample may be carry-over from other donors' samples. The CDR3 here is CASSGGAGGKGTRSYNEQFF. As DNA, the CDR3 is TGTGCCAGCAGTGGGGGGGCGGGGGGAAAAGGGACTCGCTCCTACAATGAGCAGTTCTTC.